This is a list of T cell receptor beta chains from one sample in a study of blood T cell repertoires in COVID-19. Clones were read by immunoSEQ multiplex PCR, and TCRdb kept only the in-frame ones, dropping some. Of some 170,000 clones listed, just over 90% are singletons. Sequenced: peripheral blood. These receptors originate from an older woman with COVID-19, enrolled during active disease. Each CDR3 is given with its conserved first and last residue. Clone sizes are given selectively: once, few, many, or a class where the clone is expanded.

clone size: -
V gene: TRBV11-3
CDR3 protein: CASSLGPNTEAFF

clone size: -
V gene: TRBV16
CDR3 protein: CASSRGQGAGYTF

clone size: -
V gene: TRBV6-2/TRBV6-3
CDR3 protein: CASSQDRDSGYTF

clone size: -
V gene: TRBV18
CDR3 protein: CASSPRGDTQYF

clone size: -
V gene: TRBV11-3
CDR3 protein: CASSLGQGTDTQYF

clone size: -
V gene: TRBV11-3
CDR3 protein: CASSLGVGGSNTGELFF

clone size: -
V gene: TRBV7-3
CDR3 protein: CASSARLAGSYNEQFF

clone size: -
V gene: TRBV19
CDR3 protein: CASSGNRGGETQYF

clone size: once
V gene: TRBV12-5
CDR3 protein: CASGSGATEAFF

clone size: -
V gene: TRBV4-2
CDR3 protein: CASSQTGQGNTEAFF

clone size: -
V gene: TRBV29-1
CDR3 protein: CSAVRDRVSGTQYF

clone size: -
V gene: TRBV4-3
CDR3 protein: CASSQDQGTVGAFF

clone size: -
V gene: TRBV6-1
CDR3 protein: CASSERGSGNTIYF

clone size: -
V gene: TRBV4-1
CDR3 protein: CASSPRDRAYEQYF

clone size: -
V gene: TRBV18
CDR3 protein: CASSPRPGTGSGTEAFF

clone size: once
V gene: TRBV5-1
CDR3 protein: CASSLLAGYQPQHF

clone size: once
V gene: TRBV7-2
CDR3 protein: CASSLGPGGAFF

clone size: -
V gene: TRBV6-2/TRBV6-3
CDR3 protein: CASSYNALYTEAFF

clone size: -
V gene: TRBV12-3/TRBV12-4
CDR3 protein: CASSVQLNTEAFF

clone size: -
V gene: TRBV5-6
CDR3 protein: CASSLVSAGGGYTF

clone size: -
V gene: TRBV7-3
CDR3 protein: CASSLTDRRHTEAFF

clone size: -
V gene: TRBV24-1
CDR3 protein: CATSDPHRQESNQPQHF

clone size: -
V gene: TRBV5-1
CDR3 protein: CASSPDREGGIAFF

clone size: once
V gene: TRBV19
CDR3 protein: CASSVNYRVVGTEAFF

clone size: -
V gene: TRBV7-8
CDR3 protein: CASSLDRLNQPQHF

clone size: once
V gene: TRBV5-1
CDR3 protein: CASEPPAGLAGNKTHDTQYF

clone size: once
V gene: TRBV9
CDR3 protein: CASSLEADRGLVTNYGYTF

clone size: once
V gene: TRBV4-3
CDR3 protein: CASSRDSGSGIYF

clone size: -
V gene: TRBV5-6
CDR3 protein: CASGSRGGGAFF

clone size: -
V gene: TRBV19
CDR3 protein: CASRGTSGAGELFF

clone size: -
V gene: TRBV11-3
CDR3 protein: CASSLIYGGGAPGELFF

clone size: -
V gene: TRBV2
CDR3 protein: CASKTGTGNTGELFF

clone size: -
V gene: TRBV12-3/TRBV12-4
CDR3 protein: CASSLYYEQYF

clone size: -
V gene: TRBV6-5
CDR3 protein: CASSLTRVDSPLHF

clone size: -
V gene: TRBV5-4
CDR3 protein: CASSSTYSETQYF

clone size: -
V gene: TRBV18
CDR3 protein: CASSPDRNQPQHF

clone size: -
V gene: TRBV7-3
CDR3 protein: CASSPGTGGRELFF

clone size: -
V gene: TRBV6-2/TRBV6-3
CDR3 protein: CASSPPDTPRELFF

clone size: few
V gene: TRBV18
CDR3 protein: CASSPGSDYEQYF

clone size: -
V gene: TRBV19
CDR3 protein: CASSLRQGGQPQHF

clone size: -
V gene: TRBV19
CDR3 protein: CASSIVGATEAFF

clone size: -
V gene: TRBV3-1/TRBV3-2
CDR3 protein: CASSQWSGSGDQPQHF

clone size: once
V gene: TRBV19
CDR3 protein: CASSRAGTNTEAFF

clone size: -
V gene: TRBV3-1/TRBV3-2
CDR3 protein: CASSQGEGNTEAFF

clone size: -
V gene: TRBV7-9
CDR3 protein: CASSPRGPYEQYF

clone size: -
V gene: TRBV4-2
CDR3 protein: CASSQDQQGPREKLFF

clone size: -
V gene: TRBV6-6
CDR3 protein: CASDQEGLDYEQYF

clone size: -
V gene: TRBV10-3
CDR3 protein: CAIAPTGSSYEQYF

clone size: once
V gene: TRBV7-9
CDR3 protein: CASSVTGDEQYF

clone size: -
V gene: TRBV6-6
CDR3 protein: CASRRGGASTQYF

clone size: -
V gene: TRBV3-1/TRBV3-2
CDR3 protein: CASSPAGEKLFF

clone size: -
V gene: TRBV29-1
CDR3 protein: CSVTLFDRNTGELFF

clone size: once
V gene: TRBV9
CDR3 protein: CASSVGQGGSPLHF

clone size: -
V gene: TRBV29-1
CDR3 protein: CSGRDTEQFF